The 5 T cell receptor beta chains in this list originate from one sample, sequenced in a study of response to subunit inactivated influenza vaccine. TCRdb reanalysed the RT-PCR reads using MiXCR and keeps one entry per CDR3 protein. The profile shows roughly 570,000 distinct CDR3 sequences, about 15% of them singletons. The specimen comprised PBMCs from blood, sampled approximately 12 days after vaccination. The receptors stem from a man aged 45-65 years who received an inactivated influenza vaccine.

The rearrangement links TRBV20-1 to TRBJ1-6; unclear D gene. The CDR3 sequence is 14 residues long. The germline CDR1 and CDR2 sequences are DFQATT and SNEGSKA (reference sequence). Trimming cost V 5 bases and J 9 bases, with 17 bases left between them. In DNA, the CDR3 is TGCAGTGCTCCCTTGCGGCAGGAGGGTTCACCCCTCCACTTT. Translation gives CSAPLRQEGSPLHF.

This clonotype has just a few counts. The genes are TRBV15 and TRBJ2-1; 8 nucleotides match TRBD1. Per the germline V gene, CDR1 is LNHNV and CDR2 is YYDKDF (reference sequence). V lost 5 bases and J lost 9; bases outside the gene matches: 6. The CDR3 loop spans 13 amino acids. CDR3 DNA sequence: TGTGCCACCAGCGGCACCAGGGGGCGTGAGCAGTTCTTC. Its protein product is CATSGTRGREQFF.

The gene calls are TRBV5-8 and TRBJ2-2; D uncertain. V dropped 2 bases and J dropped 7 bases, with 6 bases sitting between them. Germline V lookup: CDR1 SGHTS, CDR2 YDEGEE. This CDR3 region has 12 residues. DNA of the CDR3: TGTGCCAGCAGCTTTGGAGACGGGGAGCTGTTTTTT. Translated: CASSFGDGELFF.

The chain is built from TRBV5-1 and TRBJ2-1; the D is unclear. Germline CDR1 is SGHRS and CDR2 is YFSETQ. The CDR3 is made up of 16 amino acids. Deletions cut 1 base from V and 7 bases from J, with 18 bases between. The CDR3 is CASSLSGRANTNEQFF. The CDR3 DNA reads TGCGCCAGCAGCTTGTCCGGTCGGGCCAATACAAATGAGCAGTTCTTC.

This clonotype has a count of ten or more. A read error may account for a junction end that differs from germline. The chain couples TRBV5-1 to TRBJ2-3; D is undetermined. The CDR3 extends over 12 amino acids. The germline V gene encodes CDR1 SGHRS and CDR2 YFSETQ. CDR3 sequence (DNA): TGTGCCAGCAGCTTGAGGACAGATACGCAGTATTTT. It codes for CASSLRTDTQYF. Drawing the rest from reference TRBV5-1 and TRBJ2-3, the complete variable domain is KAGVTQTPRYLIKTRGQQVTLSCSPISGHRSVSWYQQTPGQGLQFLFEYFSETQRNKGNFPGRFSGRQFSNSRSEMNVSTLELGDSALYLCASSLRTDTQYFGPGTRLTVL.